This is a list of T cell receptor beta chains from one sample in a study of shared clonotypes between healthy human individuals. TCRdb's copy holds only in-frame clones and misses some; the assay was immunoSEQ multiplex PCR. The data hold hundreds of thousands of clones, with around 77% observed a single time. The specimen was PBMCs. The receptors here all came from a woman between 40 and 55 years old in good health. Some clones in this sample may be carry-over from other donors' samples. CDR3s include the opening cysteine and the closing phenylalanine or tryptophan. The D gene is left open where the match is weak. Rows give clone size only sometimes, using once, few, many, or a class for an expanded clone.

J gene,clone size,D gene,V gene,CDR3 DNA,CDR3 protein
TRBJ2-4,-,-,TRBV29-1,TGCAGCGTTGAAGAATCCGGAGCGTCCCTAGCCAAAAACATTCAGTACTTC,CSVEESGASLAKNIQYF
TRBJ2-6,-,-,TRBV7-2,TGTGCCAGCAGCTCAGTCTGGAGGTTTCCTGGGGCCAACGTCCTGACTTTC,CASSSVWRFPGANVLTF
TRBJ2-1,-,TRBD2,TRBV5-1,TGCGCCAGCAGCCTAGCGGGAGGTGCATACAATGAGCAGTTCTTC,CASSLAGGAYNEQFF
TRBJ2-5,-,TRBD2,TRBV5-1,TGCGCCAGCAGCACCGATTTAGCGGGAGGCCTTGGGGAGACCCAGTACTTC,CASSTDLAGGLGETQYF
TRBJ2-7,many,TRBD2,TRBV11-1,TGTGCCAGCAGCTTAGGTTCTAGCGGGATCGGCGAGCAGTACTTC,CASSLGSSGIGEQYF
TRBJ2-2,-,-,TRBV7-2,TGTGCCAGCAGCCGGGACTTGAGAAACACCGGGGAGCTGTTTTTT,CASSRDLRNTGELFF
TRBJ2-6,-,-,TRBV25-1,TGTGCCAGCAGCCCGGGACAATCTGGGGCCAACGTCCTGACTTTC,CASSPGQSGANVLTF
TRBJ2-7,once,-,TRBV28,TGTGCCAGCAGTGAGACAGTCTATTACTCCTACGAGCAGTACTTC,CASSETVYYSYEQYF
TRBJ2-3,-,-,TRBV28,TGTGCCAGCACTACCTGGGGTGGTAGCGGACGGGATACGCAGTATTTT,CASTTWGGSGRDTQYF
TRBJ2-1,-,-,TRBV28,TGTGCCAGCAGTTTTGGAGGGAGCGCCTACAATGAGCAGTTCTTC,CASSFGGSAYNEQFF
TRBJ1-1,-,TRBD1,TRBV4-3,TGCGCCAGCAGCCGATACACAGGGGGCGCCAGGGCTGAAGCTTTCTTT,CASSRYTGGARAEAFF
TRBJ2-4,-,-,TRBV6-5,TGTGCCAGCAGGGCCCCGGGACATAAAAACATTCAGTACTTC,CASRAPGHKNIQYF
TRBJ1-2,few,-,TRBV5-8,TGTGCCAGCCAACTCTGGTTCGGACCTGGCTATGGCTACACCTTC,CASQLWFGPGYGYTF
TRBJ2-7,-,-,TRBV7-2,TGTGCCAGCAGCTTAAATCTCCTCCTCTACGAGCAGTACTTC,CASSLNLLLYEQYF
TRBJ2-1,-,TRBD2,TRBV19,TGTGCCAGTAGTCTCATAGCGGGAGCGGGTGAGCAGTTCTTC,CASSLIAGAGEQFF
TRBJ2-6,once,-,TRBV2,TGTGCCAGCAGGCGAGTCTCTGGGGCCAACGTCCTGACTTTC,CASRRVSGANVLTF
TRBJ2-1,-,-,TRBV19,TGTGCCAGTAGTATAGGGGGATCATACAATGAGCAGTTCTTC,CASSIGGSYNEQFF
TRBJ2-7,-,-,TRBV5-5,TGTGCCAGCAGCCGGACGCAATGGAACGAGCAGTACTTC,CASSRTQWNEQYF
TRBJ2-2,-,TRBD2,TRBV19,TGTGCCAGTAGTCCGGGACTAGCGGGAGGGCCCTCGAAGACCGGGGAGCTGTTTTTT,CASSPGLAGGPSKTGELFF
TRBJ1-1,-,-,TRBV20-1,TGCAGTGCTAGTTTGAACACTGAAGCTTTCTTT,CSASLNTEAFF
TRBJ2-3,-,-,TRBV28,TGTGCCAGCAGTCGTTCCAGGGGCCGACAATACACAGATACGCAGTATTTT,CASSRSRGRQYTDTQYF
TRBJ2-2,-,-,TRBV7-9,TGTGCCAGCTCACTCAACACCGGGGAGCTGTTTTTT,CASSLNTGELFF
TRBJ2-3,-,TRBD1,TRBV6-5,TGTGCCAGCAGTTCAGGGACAGGGTCCGCAGATACGCAGTATTTT,CASSSGTGSADTQYF
TRBJ2-7,-,-,TRBV28,TGTGCCAGCAGTTTTGTCGACAGCGCCTACGAGCAGTACTTC,CASSFVDSAYEQYF
TRBJ2-1,-,-,TRBV2,TGTGCCAGCAACCTCGACACGAGCTCCTACAATGAGCAGTTCTTC,CASNLDTSSYNEQFF
TRBJ1-5,-,-,TRBV5-6,TGTGCCAGCAGCGGCCGGGCATCAGGCAATCAGCCCCAGCATTTT,CASSGRASGNQPQHF
TRBJ2-5,few,-,TRBV5-1,TGCGCCAGCAGCTTTAGTCACCTACAAGAGACCCAGTACTTC,CASSFSHLQETQYF
TRBJ2-7,-,-,TRBV5-6,TGTGCCAGCAGCTCGGGACTGCAGAGCTCCTACGAGCAGTACTTC,CASSSGLQSSYEQYF